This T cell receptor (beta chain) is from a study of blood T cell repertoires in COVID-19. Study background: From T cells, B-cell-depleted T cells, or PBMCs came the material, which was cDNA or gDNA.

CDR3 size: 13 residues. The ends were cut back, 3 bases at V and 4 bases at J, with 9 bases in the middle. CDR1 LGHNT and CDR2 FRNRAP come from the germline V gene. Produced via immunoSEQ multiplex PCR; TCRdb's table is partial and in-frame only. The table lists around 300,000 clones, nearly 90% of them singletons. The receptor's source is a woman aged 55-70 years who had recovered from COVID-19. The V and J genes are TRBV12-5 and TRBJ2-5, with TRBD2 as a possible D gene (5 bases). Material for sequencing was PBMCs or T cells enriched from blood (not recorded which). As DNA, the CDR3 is TGTGCTAGTGGTTTCGAGGGCGGAGAGACCCAGTACTTC. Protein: CASGFEGGETQYF.